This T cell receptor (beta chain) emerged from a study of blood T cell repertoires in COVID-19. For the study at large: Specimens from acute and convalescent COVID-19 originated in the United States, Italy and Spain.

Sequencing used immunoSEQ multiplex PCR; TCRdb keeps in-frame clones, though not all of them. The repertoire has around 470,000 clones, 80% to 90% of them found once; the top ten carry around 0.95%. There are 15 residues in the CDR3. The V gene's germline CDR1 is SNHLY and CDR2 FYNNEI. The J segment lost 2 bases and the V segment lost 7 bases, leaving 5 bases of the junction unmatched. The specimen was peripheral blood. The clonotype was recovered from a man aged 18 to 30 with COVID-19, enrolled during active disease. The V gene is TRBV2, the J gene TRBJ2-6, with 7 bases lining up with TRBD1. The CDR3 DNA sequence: TGTGCCAGCACCACGACAGGGACTGGGGCCAACGTCCTGACTTTC. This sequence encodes CASTTTGTGANVLTF.